These 21 T cell receptor beta chains came from one sample sequenced in a study of T-cell reconstitution after alpha-beta-depleted transplantation in children. The TCRbeta library incorporated unique molecular identifiers. TCRdb analysed the PCR reads with MiXCR anew, one entry per CDR3 protein. The sample has hundreds of thousands of distinct CDR3 sequences; about 17% are singletons. The material was PBMCs, mostly from graft donor cells, obtained 360 days after TCRalphabeta/CD19-depleted stem cell transplant. The source of these receptors is a boy under two years old who had a stem cell transplant for Wiskott-Aldrich syndrome, so the T cells may come from the graft donor.

V usage is TRBV5-1 and J usage is TRBJ1-1; 7 bases map to TRBD1. CDR3 length equals 16 residues. Germline trimming cut 3 bases from V and 4 bases from J; bases unmatched to any gene: 12. Germline V gives CDR1 SGHRS, CDR2 YFSETQ. The CDR3 loop reads CASSWRGADRPTEAFF. Written as DNA, the CDR3 is TGCGCCAGCAGCTGGAGGGGGGCGGACAGGCCCACTGAAGCTTTCTTT.

This clonotype turned up a few times. The chain carries TRBV29-1 and TRBJ2-1; the D is unclear. This CDR3 is 16 amino acids long. The V gene's germline CDR1 is SQVTM and CDR2 ANQGSEA. Trimming pared 5 bases from V and 0 bases from J, leaving 17 bases between. The CDR3 spells CSVFHLGGPSYNEQFF. The CDR3 nucleotides read TGCAGCGTTTTTCATTTAGGCGGACCCTCCTACAATGAGCAGTTCTTC.

This clonotype showed up just a few times. This sequence joins TRBV5-1 and TRBJ2-7; D is perhaps TRBD1 or TRBD2 (5 bases each). The V and J ends lost 6 bases and 5 bases respectively, with 15 bases between them. Germline lookup yields CDR1 SGHRS and CDR2 YFSETQ. This CDR3 comprises 13 residues. CDR3 sequence: CASTTGGGDEQYF. The CDR3 bases are TGCGCCAGCACCACAGGCGGAGGCGACGAGCAGTACTTC.

This chain links TRBV7-9 with TRBJ2-5, with 9 bases identical to TRBD1. From germline, CDR1 is SEHNR and CDR2 FQNEAQ (reference sequence). The CDR3 runs to 16 residues. Losses at the gene ends were 3 bases for V and 3 bases for J; bases not matched to a gene: 8. The CDR3 DNA reads TGTGCCAGCAGCTTTGGGACAGGGAATTTGGAAGAGACCCAGTACTTC. Translation gives CASSFGTGNLEETQYF.

This chain links TRBV5-1 with TRBJ1-2; D unclear. From germline, CDR1 is SGHRS and CDR2 YFSETQ. The length of the CDR3 is 13 residues. V dropped 3 bases and J dropped 7 bases, with 13 bases sitting between them. DNA for the CDR3: TGCGCCAGCAGCTCCAAATCGGAGGGTGGCTACACCTTC. Amino acids: CASSSKSEGGYTF.

This clonotype was observed a handful of times. V gene TRBV4-1 combines with J gene TRBJ2-4; 8 bases align to TRBD2. V dropped 4 bases and J dropped 0; count of bases not matched to a gene: 8. Germline lookup yields CDR1 MGHRA and CDR2 YSYEKL. This CDR3 has 17 amino acids. The chain's CDR3 is CASSPRTGGLAKNIQYF. The CDR3 bases are TGCGCCAGCAGCCCCCGTACGGGGGGGCTAGCCAAAAACATTCAGTACTTC.

Only a few counts were recorded for this clonotype. The chain employs TRBV25-1 and TRBJ2-7; D uncertain. The CDR3 has 17 residues. V lost 2 bases and J lost 3, with 20 bases in between. CDR1 is MGHDK, CDR2 SYGVNS, per germline. The CDR3 loop reads CASSEGNLARTHYEQYF. The CDR3 DNA is TGTGCCAGCAGTGAAGGAAATTTGGCCAGGACCCACTACGAGCAGTACTTC.

The J gene is TRBJ2-2, the V gene TRBV4-2; D is unclear. Germline lookup yields CDR1 LGHNA and CDR2 YNFKEQ. This CDR3 has 16 residues. V was pared by 0 bases and J by 0 bases, with 8 bases between. CDR3 DNA sequence: TGTGCCAGCAGCCAAGATCAGGTCCCGAACACCGGGGAGCTGTTTTTT. Amino acids: CASSQDQVPNTGELFF.

The chain links TRBV12-3 or TRBV12-4 to TRBJ2-7, with no clear D. Trimming cost V 3 bases and J 2 bases, with 14 bases left between them. There are 15 residues in the CDR3. The CDR3 coding sequence is TGTGCCAGCAGTTTTTTATCGCCACTCCCCTACGAGCAGTACTTC. This translates into CASSFLSPLPYEQYF.

V is TRBV27 and J is TRBJ1-4; D gene ambiguous. The germline V gene encodes CDR1 MNHEY and CDR2 SMNVEV (reference sequence). The CDR3 sequence is 15 residues long. Trimming shortened V by 7 bases and J by 0 bases, and 12 bases separated the two germline ends. For the CDR3, the DNA is TGTGCCAGCAAGCAGCGCATCGCAACTAATGAAAAACTGTTTTTT. It specifies CASKQRIATNEKLFF.

The chain carries TRBV5-1 and TRBJ1-1, with 8 bases aligning to TRBD1. From germline, CDR1 is SGHRS and CDR2 YFSETQ. The CDR3 covers 12 residues. The ends lost 4 bases at V and 7 bases at J; junction bases unmatched: 3. DNA of the CDR3: TGCGCCAGCAGCAGGACAGGGTTTGAAGCTTTCTTT. Amino acid sequence: CASSRTGFEAFF.

This chain uses TRBV20-1 with TRBJ2-2; possibly TRBD1 for D (6 bases). V was trimmed by 5 bases and J by 4 bases, leaving 14 bases between them. CDR3 size: 14 residues. The V gene's germline CDR1 is DFQATT and CDR2 SNEGSKA (reference sequence). The CDR3 DNA is TGCAGTGCTGTCCGGGACAACCCCACCGGGGAGCTGTTTTTT. Protein product: CSAVRDNPTGELFF.

This clonotype was counted a few times. The V call is TRBV7-2, the J call TRBJ2-7; the D gene is possibly TRBD1 (6 bases). Germline lookup yields CDR1 SGHTA and CDR2 FQGNSA. This CDR3 region has 14 residues. Trimming removed 5 bases at V and 2 bases at J, with 13 bases between. For the CDR3, the DNA is TGTGCCAGCAGCAAAAGGGCAGGGGCCTACGAGCAGTACTTC. Its translation: CASSKRAGAYEQYF. The full variable domain, rest sourced from reference TRBV7-2 and TRBJ2-7, is GAGVSQSPSNKVTEKGKDVELRCDPISGHTALYWYRQSLGQGLEFLIYFQGNSAPDKSGLPSDRFSAERTGGSVSTLTIQRTQQEDSAVYLCASSKRAGAYEQYFGPGTRLTVT.

The J gene is TRBJ2-5, the V gene TRBV20-1; D call uncertain. Trimming pared 1 base from V and 3 bases from J, leaving 15 bases between. The CDR3 is made up of 15 amino acids. Germline assignment: CDR1 DFQATT and CDR2 SNEGSKA (reference sequence). The CDR3 spells CSARVFGGPEETQYF. The DNA of the CDR3 is TGCAGTGCTAGAGTTTTCGGCGGTCCAGAAGAGACCCAGTACTTC.

DNA of the CDR3: TGCAGTGCTAGAGATGGAGTCTACGAGCAGTACTTC. Translation gives CSARDGVYEQYF. The V and J genes are TRBV20-1 and TRBJ2-7, with D uncertain. The germline V and J ends were trimmed by 0 bases and 3 bases, with 6 bases remaining between them. CDR1 is DFQATT and CDR2 is SNEGSKA in the germline V gene (reference sequence). CDR3 length: 12 amino acids.

This clonotype was seen more than once but under ten times. This chain links TRBV7-8 with TRBJ2-7, with TRBD1 identical over 7 bases. Germline lookup yields CDR1 SGHVS and CDR2 FQNEAQ. V shed 4 bases, J shed 0 bases, and the junction held 9 bases outside the gene matches. The CDR3 length is 16 residues. The CDR3 nucleotides read TGTGCCAGCAGCTCCCGTGGGGCAGGGGGCTCCTACGAGCAGTACTTC. Translation: CASSSRGAGGSYEQYF.

V and J are TRBV3-1 and TRBJ2-2, with 7 bases aligning to TRBD2. Germline CDR1 is LGHDT and CDR2 is YNNKEL (reference sequence). The CDR3 is 13 amino acids. V lost 3 bases, J lost 7 bases, and 2 bases stayed unmatched. CDR3 sequence: CASSHQRGGELFF. In DNA form, the CDR3 reads TGTGCCAGCAGCCATCAGCGGGGCGGGGAGCTGTTTTTT.

V and J are TRBV10-3 and TRBJ2-1; the match to TRBD1 covers 9 bases. The V gene's germline CDR1 is ENHRY and CDR2 SYGVKD. This CDR3 spans 15 amino acids. V lost 8 bases to trimming and J lost 6 bases; unmatched junction nucleotides: 11. The DNA of the CDR3 is TGTGCCATCGAATCTCCGGGACAGGGTACCAATGAGCAGTTCTTC. Its protein is CAIESPGQGTNEQFF.

This clonotype was counted only a few times. J is TRBJ2-2 and V is TRBV14, with D perhaps matching TRBD1 (5 bases). CDR1 is SGHDN and CDR2 is FVKESK in the germline V gene. The CDR3 is 17 residues long. V lost 3 bases and J 0 bases, leaving 14 bases between the germline ends. The chain's CDR3 is CASSHPRSTANTGELFF. CDR3 sequence (DNA): TGTGCCAGCAGCCACCCCCGGTCGACAGCGAACACCGGGGAGCTGTTTTTT.

The table lists this clonotype with a count of one. V usage is TRBV7-8 and J usage is TRBJ2-7; 11 bases align to TRBD2. CDR1 is SGHVS, CDR2 FQNEAQ, per germline. The CDR3 totals 18 residues. J was trimmed by 0 bases and V by 1 base; bases with no gene match: 8. The CDR3 spells CASSLGGLAGGASYEQYF. For the CDR3, the DNA is TGTGCCAGCAGCTTAGGGGGCCTAGCGGGAGGCGCCTCCTACGAGCAGTACTTC.

This clonotype was counted a few times. J is TRBJ2-5 and V is TRBV25-1, with 7 positions matching TRBD1. Germline V gene sequence: CDR1 MGHDK, CDR2 SYGVNS. This CDR3 is built from 14 residues. The V gene end was trimmed by 7 bases and the J gene end by 5 bases; junction bases not matched to a gene: 10. CDR3 region: CASTRDSTAETQYF. DNA for the CDR3: TGTGCCAGCACTCGGGACAGCACAGCCGAGACCCAGTACTTC.